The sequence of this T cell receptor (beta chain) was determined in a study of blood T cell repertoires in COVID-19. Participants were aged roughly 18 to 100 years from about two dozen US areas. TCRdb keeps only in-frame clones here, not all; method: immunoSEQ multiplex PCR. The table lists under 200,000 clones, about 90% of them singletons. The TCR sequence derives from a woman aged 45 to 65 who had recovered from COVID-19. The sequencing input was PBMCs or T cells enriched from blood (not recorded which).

This CDR3 is CASSPDRGRQPQHF. In DNA, the CDR3 is TGTGCCAGCAGTCCGGACAGGGGGCGACAGCCCCAGCATTTT. This chain uses TRBV27 with TRBJ1-5; 11 bases are shared with TRBD1. Germline CDR1 and CDR2: MNHEY and SMNVEV (reference sequence). The CDR3 runs 14 residues. After removal of 5 bases from V and 7 bases from J, the junction contained 4 bases not matched to a gene.